What follows are 29 T cell receptor beta chains derived from one specimen sequenced in a study of post-analysis software for immune sequencing data. Study-level findings and limits: Four or five TRBV segments (TRBV5-6, TRBV5-1 and TRBV20-1 among them) occurred more frequently in patients than in controls.

These TCRs are of unknown antigen specificity. Tagging with unique molecular identifiers was a feature of the TCR beta cDNA libraries. TCRdb passed the PCR reads through MiXCR, listing each CDR3 protein once. The sample lists under 900,000 distinct CDR3 sequences; roughly half were seen once. Sample: blood. Receptors were obtained from a girl aged 10 to 17 with multiple sclerosis.

The chain is built from TRBV5-1 and TRBJ2-2; 7 bases agree with TRBD1. CDR3 length equals 14 residues. Germline loops: CDR1 SGHRS, CDR2 YFSETQ. The V gene end was trimmed by 4 bases and the J gene end by 3 bases; junction bases not matched to a gene: 3. CDR3 nucleotide sequence: TGCGCCAGCAGCCGAGGGGGCGACACCGGGGAGCTGTTTTTT. It is translated as CASSRGGDTGELFF. The entire variable domain, with the rest obtained from reference TRBV5-1 and TRBJ2-2, is as follows: KAGVTQTPRYLIKTRGQQVTLSCSPISGHRSVSWYQQTPGQGLQFLFEYFSETQRNKGNFPGRFSGRQFSNSRSEMNVSTLELGDSALYLCASSRGGDTGELFFGEGSRLTVL.

The chain carries TRBV20-1 and TRBJ2-3, with D perhaps matching TRBD1 or TRBD2 (7 bases each). Germline CDR1 is DFQATT and CDR2 is SNEGSKA (reference sequence). CDR3 length equals 14 residues. Trimming removed 4 bases from V and 1 base from J, with 12 bases in between. This chain's CDR3 is CSANSGGGTDTQYF. Written as DNA, the CDR3 is TGCAGTGCTAACTCAGGGGGGGGCACAGATACGCAGTATTTT.

This clonotype was observed a single time. The chain carries TRBV29-1 and TRBJ2-7; D is unresolved. Germline V gene data show CDR1 as SQVTM and CDR2 as ANQGSEA. Deletions cut 3 bases from V and 5 bases from J, with 14 bases between. CDR3 length equals 13 residues. The CDR3 protein is CSVDMGTWNEQYF. The CDR3 DNA follows: TGCAGCGTTGACATGGGAACGTGGAACGAGCAGTACTTC.

This sequence joins TRBV10-3 and TRBJ2-5, with D possibly TRBD2 on 6 matching bases. Germline CDR1 ENHRY, CDR2 SYGVKD. Trimming removed 1 base from V and 6 bases from J, with 12 bases in between. The CDR3 contains 14 residues. CDR3 DNA: TGTGCCATCAGTGAGTGGACTACGCTGAAGACCCAGTACTTC. Amino acids: CAISEWTTLKTQYF.

This clonotype was observed a few times. One junction end does not reproduce the germline sequence, and a read error may be involved. The rearrangement uses TRBV7-7 and TRBJ2-7, with D tentatively TRBD1 or TRBD2 (5 bases each). There are 15 residues in the CDR3. Per the germline V gene, CDR1 is SSHAT and CDR2 is FNYEAQ (reference sequence). This chain's CDR3 is CASSRDRVSSYEQYF. Here the CDR3 DNA reads TGTGCTAGCAGCCGGGACCGCGTCAGCTCCTACGAGCAGTACTTC. The variable domain in full, completed from reference TRBV7-7 and TRBJ2-7, reads GAGVSQSPRYKVTKRGQDVTLRCDPISSHATLYWYQQALGQGPEFLTYFNYEAQPDKSGLPSDRFSAERPEGSISTLTIQRTEQRDSAMYRCASSRDRVSSYEQYFGPGTRLTVT.

In the case of this clonotype: A read error is possible here, since a much larger clone lies one base away. The chain couples TRBV3-1 to TRBJ2-1; TRBD2 aligns across 9 bases. The J call could be wrong; TRBJ2-7 is a better fit for the DNA end. Germline CDR1 and CDR2: LGHDT and YNNKEL (reference sequence). The CDR3 totals 16 residues. CDR3 nucleotide sequence: TGTGCCAGCAGCCAATGGACTAGCGACCCCTACAATGAGCAGTACTTC. Protein sequence: CASSQWTSDPYNEQYF.

The rearrangement uses TRBV29-1 and TRBJ2-1, with D possibly matching TRBD2 (6 bases). Trimming pared 5 bases from V and 0 bases from J, leaving 8 bases between. The germline V gene encodes CDR1 SQVTM and CDR2 ANQGSEA. The length of the CDR3 is 13 residues. The CDR3 region is CSVRRDSYNEQFF. The DNA for the CDR3 is TGCAGCGTTAGGCGGGACTCCTACAATGAGCAGTTCTTC.

The V call is TRBV7-9, the J call TRBJ1-1; D is ambiguous. The CDR3 loop spans 14 amino acids. CDR1 and CDR2 (germline): SEHNR, FQNEAQ (reference sequence). Trimming cost V 8 bases and J 7 bases, with 20 bases left between them. Here the CDR3 reads CASLLFDLQFEAFF. As DNA, the CDR3 is TGTGCCAGCCTCCTCTTTGACCTTCAATTTGAAGCTTTCTTT.

This clonotype was found a few times. The gene calls are TRBV6-5 and TRBJ1-2; the D gene is possibly TRBD1 (5 bases). Trimming took off 2 bases at V and 1 base at J, with 8 bases between the two ends. Germline V gene sequence: CDR1 MNHEY, CDR2 SVGAGI. CDR3 length: 14 residues. The CDR3 region has the DNA TGTGCCAGCAGTTACGGGGACGGTAACTATGGCTACACCTTC. Amino acid sequence: CASSYGDGNYGYTF.

The chain couples TRBV7-3 to TRBJ2-3; D remains ambiguous. The germline V and J ends were trimmed by 3 bases and 0 bases, with 10 bases remaining between them. Germline CDR1 SGHTA, CDR2 FQGTGA. The CDR3 is 15 amino acids. The DNA of the CDR3 is TGTGCCAGCAGCTTCGACCGCACTAGCACAGATACGCAGTATTTT. This translates into CASSFDRTSTDTQYF.

The J gene is TRBJ1-1, the V gene TRBV27, with 7 bases fitting TRBD1. CDR1 is MNHEY and CDR2 is SMNVEV in the germline V gene (reference sequence). The CDR3 is made up of 16 amino acids. Trimming took 2 bases from V and 4 from J; bases not matched to a gene: 10. The CDR3 loop is CASSLNLQGWGTEAFF. CDR3 in DNA: TGTGCCAGCAGTTTAAACTTACAGGGGTGGGGCACTGAAGCTTTCTTT.

The J gene is TRBJ2-1, the V gene TRBV6-2 or TRBV6-3; TRBD2 is a possible D gene (6 bases). The germline V and J ends were trimmed by 6 bases and 0 bases, with 12 bases remaining between them. Germline V lookup: CDR1 MNHEY, CDR2 SVGEGT. This CDR3 comprises 15 residues. Here the CDR3 reads CASRMDGSSYNEQFF. The CDR3 DNA sequence: TGTGCCAGCAGGATGGACGGGAGCTCCTACAATGAGCAGTTCTTC.

The chain is built from TRBV7-2 and TRBJ1-2; a possible D gene is TRBD1 (5 bases). Germline lookup yields CDR1 SGHTA and CDR2 FQGNSA. This CDR3 has 14 amino acids. Deletions cut 5 bases from V and 5 bases from J, with 15 bases between. The CDR3 sequence: CASSLRQSEYGYTF. CDR3 DNA sequence: TGTGCCAGCAGCCTGCGACAGTCCGAGTATGGCTACACCTTC. Drawing the rest from reference TRBV7-2 and TRBJ1-2, the complete variable domain is GAGVSQSPSNKVTEKGKDVELRCDPISGHTALYWYRQSLGQGLEFLIYFQGNSAPDKSGLPSDRFSAERTGGSVSTLTIQRTQQEDSAVYLCASSLRQSEYGYTFGSGTRLTVV.

The V call is TRBV5-1, the J call TRBJ1-1; D not certain. This CDR3 is 14 amino acids long. Trimming took 0 bases from V and 3 from J, leaving 9 bases between them. Germline loops: CDR1 SGHRS, CDR2 YFSETQ. The CDR3 reads CASSLETVDTEAFF. DNA of the CDR3: TGCGCCAGCAGCTTGGAAACAGTGGACACTGAAGCTTTCTTT.

The chain links TRBV5-1 to TRBJ2-6, with TRBD2 matching over 7 bases. The CDR3 is 16 amino acids. The V and J ends lost 6 bases and 3 bases, in that order; junction bases with no gene match: 9. CDR1 is SGHRS and CDR2 is YFSETQ in the germline V gene. The CDR3 region is CASTHGAGVGANVLTF. Written as DNA, the CDR3 is TGCGCCAGCACCCACGGGGCGGGAGTTGGGGCCAACGTCCTGACTTTC.

This sequence joins TRBV2 and TRBJ2-1, with D possibly TRBD1 on 5 matching bases. The V end was cut by 3 bases, the J end by 6 bases, with 15 bases between. CDR1 and CDR2 (germline): SNHLY, FYNNEI. This CDR3 is built from 15 residues. The CDR3 coding sequence is TGTGCCAGCAGTGATGGCCGTACAACAGGCAATGAGCAGTTCTTC. It encodes CASSDGRTTGNEQFF.

This sequence joins TRBV29-1 and TRBJ2-4; tentatively, D is TRBD2 (6 bases). Gene TRBJ2-5 matches the end of the DNA better, so the J call may be wrong. Per germline, CDR1 SQVTM and CDR2 ANQGSEA. The CDR3 has 13 amino acids. The CDR3 loop is CSVEIVLAETQYF. The CDR3 region has the DNA TGCAGCGTTGAAATTGTCCTAGCGGAGACCCAGTACTTC.

V is TRBV29-1 and J is TRBJ2-2, with D possibly being TRBD2 (6 bases). Germline V lookup: CDR1 SQVTM, CDR2 ANQGSEA. V was shortened by 3 bases and J by 2 bases, with 13 bases between the two germline ends. This CDR3 region has 15 residues. The DNA for the CDR3 is TGCAGCGTTGAGGGTGGTACTAGCAACACCGGGGAGCTGTTTTTT. It is translated as CSVEGGTSNTGELFF.

The rearrangement joins TRBV7-9 to TRBJ1-6; no definite D call. Trimming cost V 3 bases and J 2 bases, with 11 bases left between them. The germline V gene encodes CDR1 SEHNR and CDR2 FQNEAQ (reference sequence). The CDR3 has 16 amino acids. The CDR3, as DNA: TGTGCCAGCAGCTTGGGTGCCGCGACCTATAATTCACCCCTCCACTTT. Its protein is CASSLGAATYNSPLHF. Drawing the rest from reference TRBV7-9 and TRBJ1-6, the complete variable domain is DTGVSQNPRHKITKRGQNVTFRCDPISEHNRLYWYRQTLGQGPEFLTYFQNEAQLEKSRLLSDRFSAERPKGSFSTLEIQRTEQGDSAMYLCASSLGAATYNSPLHFGNGTRLTVT.

The chain combines TRBV6-6 with TRBJ2-5; D remains unclear. Germline CDR1 reads MNHNY; CDR2 reads SVGAGI (reference sequence). V shed 6 bases and J shed 3 bases, with 11 bases lying between them. This CDR3 comprises 13 residues. The chain's CDR3 is CASRKRWEETQYF. The CDR3, as DNA: TGTGCCAGCAGAAAAAGGTGGGAAGAGACCCAGTACTTC.

J is TRBJ2-1 and V is TRBV20-1; D ambiguous. V dropped 5 bases and J dropped 0 bases, with 11 bases sitting between them. Germline CDR1 and CDR2: DFQATT and SNEGSKA (reference sequence). There are 14 residues in the CDR3. Here the CDR3 reads CSASRVLSYNEQFF. The CDR3 DNA is TGCAGTGCTTCCCGGGTCCTCTCCTACAATGAGCAGTTCTTC.

This sequence joins TRBV18 and TRBJ1-5; no definite D call. CDR3 size: 16 residues. Trimming left V 4 bases short and J 3 bases short, with 16 bases between. CDR1 KGHSH and CDR2 LQKENI come from the germline V gene. The CDR3 here is CASSRGPTSNNQPQHF. Written as DNA, the CDR3 is TGTGCCAGCTCACGCGGCCCTACTTCTAACAATCAGCCCCAGCATTTT.

The chain employs TRBV28 and TRBJ2-7; D remains unclear. CDR1 and CDR2 (germline): MDHEN, SYDVKM. V lost 5 bases, J lost 0 bases, and 5 bases lay in between. CDR3 length: 12 residues. The CDR3 protein is CASSRLSYEQYF. CDR3 coding DNA: TGTGCCAGCAGTCGGCTCTCCTACGAGCAGTACTTC.

This clonotype was counted only a few times. V and J are TRBV12-3 or TRBV12-4 and TRBJ1-4; D gene ambiguous. This CDR3 spans 14 amino acids. Trimming took off 7 bases at V and 7 bases at J, with 16 bases between the two ends. The CDR3 region is CASNLGLVGEKLFF. CDR3 nucleotides: TGTGCCAGCAATTTGGGGTTGGTAGGTGAAAAACTGTTTTTT.

The chain uses TRBV7-9 and TRBJ1-2; possibly TRBD1 for D (5 bases). The V gene lost 1 base and the J gene lost 4 bases, with 16 bases spanning the gap. The CDR3 runs to 16 residues. In germline, CDR1 is SEHNR, CDR2 FQNEAQ (reference sequence). For the CDR3, the DNA is TGTGCCAGCAGCTTAGAGGGGCTTCAAGAGGTCTATGGCTACACCTTC. Encoded protein: CASSLEGLQEVYGYTF.

The chain links TRBV7-9 to TRBJ2-3, with 7 positions matching TRBD2. The CDR3 loop spans 13 amino acids. Germline trimming cut 3 bases from V and 9 bases from J; bases unmatched to any gene: 6. Germline-derived CDR1 and CDR2 are SEHNR and FQNEAQ (reference sequence). The CDR3 nucleotides read TGTGCCAGCAGCTTTCCCTCTAGCGGAACGCAGTATTTT. It translates to CASSFPSSGTQYF.

The count of this clonotype is one. The chain is built from TRBV20-1 and TRBJ2-1; 9 bases are a match to TRBD1. This CDR3 comprises 15 residues. Trimming took 4 bases from V and 8 from J; bases not matched to a gene: 12. Germline V gives CDR1 DFQATT, CDR2 SNEGSKA (reference sequence). This CDR3 reads CSAKPIRDREDEQFF. Written as DNA, the CDR3 is TGCAGTGCTAAACCTATCCGGGACAGGGAGGATGAGCAGTTCTTC.

This clonotype was detected a few times. The genes are TRBV29-1 and TRBJ1-2, with a possible D match to TRBD1 (6 bases). V was trimmed by 7 bases and J by 2 bases, leaving 14 bases between them. Germline V gene sequence: CDR1 SQVTM, CDR2 ANQGSEA. The CDR3 totals 13 residues. CDR3 sequence (DNA): TGCAGCGCCGGTGCAGGGGCGAACTATGGCTACACCTTC. It translates to CSAGAGANYGYTF.

The chain's CDR3 is CSAPSYNEQFF. CDR3 bases: TGCAGTGCTCCGTCTTACAATGAGCAGTTCTTC. This chain connects TRBV20-1 to TRBJ2-1, with D unresolved. Trimming pared 5 bases from V and 4 bases from J, leaving 6 bases between. There are 11 residues in the CDR3. In germline, CDR1 is DFQATT, CDR2 SNEGSKA (reference sequence).